The source of this T cell receptor beta chain is a study of tumor-infiltrating lymphocytes in primary liver carcinoma. Study details: The study reported T1-T3 N0M0 tumors spanning 4.2 to 10 cm.

To note about this clonotype: The target antigen is unknown.

DNA and RNA were both co-extracted from roughly 18-30 mg of bulk tissue that had not been sorted. Trimming cost V 9 bases and J 15 bases; bases outside gene matches: 19. CDR1 and CDR2 (germline): SGHAT, FQNNGV. There are 16 residues in the CDR3. The authors made TCR beta cDNA from around 500 ng total RNA with a constant-region primer. What produced the TCR beta libraries was three nested multiplex PCR rounds using slightly modified ARM-PCR. TRBV1-TRBV30 forward primers paired with a C-beta reverse primer were used in the first two PCR rounds, which ran approximately 10 cycles each. TCRdb ran MiXCR on the multiplex PCR reads and lists one entry per CDR3 protein. The sample lists around 88,000 distinct CDR3 sequences; just under 70% were seen once. Study-level points and caveats: Less overlap was seen in tumor-adjacent and tumor-blood pairs than in tumor region pairs.

Sequenced sample: tumor-adjacent normal liver tissue. This chain uses TRBV11-2 with TRBJ2-1, with 14 nucleotides matching TRBD2. This TCR derives from a man aged 40-49 years with primary liver carcinoma and hepatitis B virus infection. Here the CDR3 reads CASSYSTTSGRGGGFF. CDR3 coding DNA: TGTGCCAGTAGTTACTCTACGACTAGCGGGAGGGGAGGCGGGTTCTTC.